This passage covers 30 T cell receptor beta chains from one sample sequenced in a study of control samples from healthy donors and cancer patients. Assay used: immunoSEQ multiplex PCR; TCRdb lists only in-frame clones, some missing. Seen here are 100,000 to 110,000 clones, roughly 90% observed once, and the top ten hold more than 15%. The sample was blood. The receptor source for this set is a woman between 50 and 59 years old in good health.

The sample holds a few counts of this clone. The V call is TRBV2, the J call TRBJ1-1; D ambiguous. The CDR3 runs to 13 residues. V lost 7 bases and J 1 base, leaving 10 bases between the germline ends. The germline CDR1 and CDR2 sequences are SNHLY and FYNNEI. The CDR3 sequence is CASTRRENTEAFF. DNA of the CDR3: TGTGCCAGCACTAGGCGGGAGAACACTGAAGCTTTCTTT. Variable domain in full (rest from reference TRBV2 and TRBJ1-1): EPEVTQTPSHQVTQMGQEVILRCVPISNHLYFYWYRQILGQKVEFLVSFYNNEISEKSEIFDDQFSVERPDGSNFTLKIRSTKLEDSAMYFCASTRRENTEAFFGQGTRLTVV.

The genes are TRBV12-5 and TRBJ1-5; 7 positions agree with TRBD1. Trimming removed 6 bases from V and 9 bases from J; junction bases left unmatched: 5. The CDR3 extends over 12 amino acids. Per the germline V gene, CDR1 is LGHNT and CDR2 is FRNRAP. The CDR3 here is CASGPQGVPQHF. The CDR3 nucleotides are TGTGCTAGTGGCCCCCAGGGGGTGCCCCAGCATTTT.

The rearrangement uses TRBV6-5 and TRBJ2-5, with D tentatively TRBD1 (5 bases). The ends were cut back, 5 bases at V and 5 bases at J, with 18 bases in the middle. Germline CDR1 reads MNHEY; CDR2 reads SVGAGI. The CDR3 length is 15 residues. The DNA for the CDR3 is TGTGCCAGCAGTCCAACTCAGGGTGTTCTGGAGACCCAGTACTTC. This sequence encodes CASSPTQGVLETQYF.

As regards this clone: The junction departs from the called germline gene at one end, perhaps through a read error. The chain uses TRBV24-1 and TRBJ2-3, with TRBD2 as a possible D gene (6 bases). This CDR3 comprises 14 residues. The germline CDR1 and CDR2 sequences are KGHDR and SFDVKD. CDR3 region: CAISRGGGTDTQYF. CDR3 nucleotide sequence: TGTGCCATCAGTAGGGGTGGGGGGACAGATACGCAGTATTTT.

On this clone itself: A read error may account for a junction end that differs from germline. The rearrangement joins TRBV14 to TRBJ2-1; no reliable D call. The CDR3 spans 13 residues. Germline V gene sequence: CDR1 SGHDN, CDR2 FVKESK. The CDR3 sequence: CASSQDLPGDWIF. Written as DNA, the CDR3 is TGTGCCAGCAGCCAAGATCTGCCAGGCGATTGGATCTTC.

The CDR3 spells CASSQARQGLVNYGYTF. The CDR3 bases are TGCGCCAGCAGCCAAGCCCGACAGGGGTTGGTTAACTATGGCTACACCTTC. The rearrangement links TRBV4-3 to TRBJ1-2; 8 bases align to TRBD1. Germline CDR1 and CDR2: LGHNA and YSLEER. V lost 1 base to trimming and J lost 1 base; unmatched junction nucleotides: 8. This CDR3 spans 17 amino acids.

The V call is TRBV5-4, the J call TRBJ1-6; D is perhaps TRBD1 (5 bases). V gave up 0 bases and J gave up 9 bases, with 10 bases separating them. This CDR3 region has 14 residues. Germline CDR1 and CDR2: SGHNT and YYREEE (reference sequence). CDR3 sequence: CASSLDGGVSPLHF. Written as DNA, the CDR3 is TGTGCCAGCAGCTTGGATGGGGGGGTTTCACCCCTCCACTTT.

V usage is TRBV27 and J usage is TRBJ1-1; a possible D gene is TRBD1 (5 bases). The V end lost 5 bases, the J end lost 1 base, and 14 bases lay between the germline ends. The germline CDR1 and CDR2 sequences are MNHEY and SMNVEV (reference sequence). CDR3 length: 15 residues. CDR3 sequence reads: CASSITGTANTEAFF. The DNA of the CDR3 is TGTGCCAGCAGTATTACCGGGACGGCGAACACTGAAGCTTTCTTT.

The gene calls are TRBV20-1 and TRBJ1-1; no clear D. Per the germline V gene, CDR1 is DFQATT and CDR2 is SNEGSKA (reference sequence). The V end lost 6 bases, the J end lost 1 base, and 15 bases lay between the germline ends. The CDR3 contains 14 residues. The CDR3 sequence is CSASPPKGNTEAFF. The CDR3 bases are TGCAGTGCCAGTCCCCCTAAAGGGAACACTGAAGCTTTCTTT.

V is TRBV6-2 or TRBV6-3 and J is TRBJ2-7; 7 bases agree with TRBD1. The CDR3 runs to 17 residues. CDR1 and CDR2 from the germline V gene are MNHEY and SVGEGT. The junction had 9 bases not matched to a gene; V was cut back by 0 bases and J by 1 base. The CDR3 DNA is TGTGCCAGCAGTTACTCCCACGGGGACAGAAGTTCCTACGAGCAGTACTTC. Translating it yields CASSYSHGDRSSYEQYF.

CDR3 sequence reads: CASSDNSGANVLTF. The CDR3 DNA is TGTGCCAGCAGTGACAACTCTGGGGCCAACGTCCTGACTTTC. V is TRBV6-4 and J is TRBJ2-6; D is ambiguous. Looked up from germline, CDR1 is MRHNA and CDR2 is SNTAGT. V dropped 2 bases and J dropped 0 bases, with 2 bases sitting between them. CDR3 length: 14 residues.

The gene calls are TRBV9 and TRBJ2-3; tentatively, D is TRBD1 (5 bases). This CDR3 spans 15 amino acids. Germline V gives CDR1 SGDLS, CDR2 YYNGEE. The V end lost 0 bases, the J end lost 6 bases, and 14 bases lay between the germline ends. CDR3 DNA sequence: TGTGCCAGCAGCGTAGGGTGGGCAGCAGGGGATACGCAGTATTTT. This codes for CASSVGWAAGDTQYF.

This rearrangement joins TRBV5-6 to TRBJ1-1, with D hard to call. The CDR3 has 16 amino acids. Germline loops: CDR1 SGHDT, CDR2 YYEEEE. V shed 1 base and J shed 1 base, with 14 bases lying between them. DNA for the CDR3: TGTGCCAGCAGCTTGTGGGTGTTTTACACGAACACTGAAGCTTTCTTT. Amino acids: CASSLWVFYTNTEAFF.

The chain is built from TRBV7-3 and TRBJ2-1, with TRBD1 matching over 9 bases. Trimming removed 5 bases from V and 5 bases from J; junction bases left unmatched: 4. The CDR3 is made up of 14 amino acids. In germline, CDR1 is SGHTA, CDR2 FQGTGA. In DNA form, the CDR3 reads TGTGCCAGCAGCACCGGGACAGGGAACAATGAGCAGTTCTTC. This translates into CASSTGTGNNEQFF. Looking up the rest from reference TRBV7-3 and TRBJ2-1 gives the full variable domain: GAGVSQTPSNKVTEKGKYVELRCDPISGHTALYWYRQSLGQGPEFLIYFQGTGAADDSGLPNDRFFAVRPEGSVSTLKIQRTERGDSAVYLCASSTGTGNNEQFFGPGTRLTVL.

This clone was seen a single time. The chain couples TRBV11-1 to TRBJ2-3, with D possibly TRBD1 on 5 matching bases. Per the germline V gene, CDR1 is SGHAT and CDR2 is FQDESV (reference sequence). V lost 8 bases and J lost 7, with 19 bases in between. The CDR3 runs 14 residues. In DNA, the CDR3 is TGTGCCAGCCGCAGTGGCGGTGACAGAAATACGCAGTATTTT. It codes for CASRSGGDRNTQYF.

V gene TRBV5-1 combines with J gene TRBJ2-5; no clear D gene. The germline gives CDR1 SGHRS, CDR2 YFSETQ. V lost 0 bases to trimming and J lost 6 bases, with 15 bases between them. This CDR3 spans 15 amino acids. The CDR3 here is CASSLADSATQTQYF. The DNA for the CDR3 is TGCGCCAGCAGCTTGGCCGATTCGGCTACCCAGACCCAGTACTTC.

This clone was observed once. The J gene is TRBJ2-1, the V gene TRBV3-1 (or the pseudogene TRBV3-2); 7 bases map to TRBD2. CDR3 length equals 15 residues. J gave up 7 bases and V 4 bases, and 10 bases lay outside the gene matches. The germline V gene has CDR1 LGHDT and CDR2 YNNKEL (reference sequence). CDR3 loop: CASSPLGGSGNEQFF. The CDR3 nucleotides read TGTGCCAGCAGCCCCCTAGGCGGGAGCGGTAATGAGCAGTTCTTC.

The rearrangement uses TRBV24-1 and TRBJ2-1; 11 bases match TRBD2. Germline V CDR1 and CDR2: KGHDR, SFDVKD. This CDR3 comprises 14 residues. Unmatched junction bases numbered 4, after V lost 7 bases and J lost 6 bases. The CDR3 DNA reads TGTGCCACCAGCACTAGCGGGAGAATCAATGAGCAGTTCTTC. This encodes CATSTSGRINEQFF.

This clone was seen a few times. This chain joins TRBV6-2 or TRBV6-3 and TRBJ1-2; D not certain. Germline V gene data show CDR1 as MNHEY and CDR2 as SVGEGT. Trimming cost V 1 base and J 2 bases, with 11 bases left between them. The CDR3 length is 15 residues. The CDR3 loop reads CASSYFPSRNYGYTF. The CDR3, as DNA: TGTGCCAGCAGTTACTTTCCTTCACGGAACTATGGCTACACCTTC.

The genes are TRBV18 and TRBJ2-1; possibly TRBD2 for D (5 bases). Germline CDR1 reads KGHSH; CDR2 reads LQKENI. Trimming shortened V by 3 bases and J by 0 bases, and 9 bases separated the two germline ends. This CDR3 region has 15 residues. The CDR3 region is CASSPGVNSYNEQFF. The CDR3 DNA is TGTGCCAGCTCACCCGGGGTTAACTCCTACAATGAGCAGTTCTTC. The variable domain in full, completed from reference TRBV18 and TRBJ2-1, reads NAGVMQNPRHLVRRRGQEARLRCSPMKGHSHVYWYRQLPEEGLKFMVYLQKENIIDESGMPKERFSAEFPKEGPSILRIQQVVRGDSAAYFCASSPGVNSYNEQFFGPGTRLTVL.

This sequence joins TRBV3-1 (or the pseudogene TRBV3-2) and TRBJ2-1, with D perhaps TRBD2 (6 bases). The V gene's germline CDR1 is LGHDT and CDR2 YNNKEL (reference sequence). The V end lost 4 bases, the J end lost 7 bases, and 11 bases lay between the germline ends. This CDR3 has 13 residues. The CDR3 loop reads CASSPGLVNEQFF. The DNA for the CDR3 is TGTGCCAGCAGCCCGGGACTCGTTAATGAGCAGTTCTTC.

The CDR3 DNA sequence: TGTGCCAGCACCAGGGGGCCGGGGAGCTCCTACGAGCAGTACTTC. Translating gives CASTRGPGSSYEQYF. The chain carries TRBV7-3 and TRBJ2-7; 8 bases are a match to TRBD1. Germline loops: CDR1 SGHTA, CDR2 FQGTGA. The CDR3 is 15 residues long. V shed 7 bases and J 0 bases; nucleotides not matched to a gene: 8.

The chain has TRBV2 and TRBJ1-5, with TRBD1 as a possible D gene (5 bases). The length of the CDR3 is 18 residues. V lost 6 bases and J lost 0, with 21 bases in between. Germline-derived CDR1 and CDR2 are SNHLY and FYNNEI. The CDR3 sequence: CASSENTGTGYSNQPQHF. The CDR3 region has the DNA TGTGCCAGCAGCGAGAATACCGGGACCGGCTATAGCAATCAGCCCCAGCATTTT.

This clone was observed once. This rearrangement joins TRBV19 to TRBJ1-3, with D hard to call. V lost 3 bases and J 1 base, leaving 4 bases between the germline ends. Germline-derived CDR1 and CDR2 are LNHDA and SQIVND (reference sequence). There are 13 residues in the CDR3. The CDR3 region has the DNA TGTGCCAGTAGTATCACGTCTGGAAACACCATATATTTT. This gives the protein CASSITSGNTIYF.

This chain connects TRBV9 to TRBJ2-5; no definite D call. The CDR3 has 16 amino acids. From germline, CDR1 is SGDLS and CDR2 YYNGEE. The V end lost 4 bases, the J end lost 4 bases, and 20 bases lay between the germline ends. The CDR3 nucleotides are TGTGCCAGCAGCCCCCTAGGACGCGACGTCCCAGAGACCCAGTACTTC. Its protein product is CASSPLGRDVPETQYF. The full variable domain, its missing parts supplied by reference TRBV9 and TRBJ2-5, is DSGVTQTPKHLITATGQRVTLRCSPRSGDLSVYWYQQSLDQGLQFLIQYYNGEERAKGNILERFSAQQFPDLHSELNLSSLELGDSALYFCASSPLGRDVPETQYFGPGTRLLVL.

This chain joins TRBV19 and TRBJ2-1; D remains ambiguous. Germline loops: CDR1 LNHDA, CDR2 SQIVND (reference sequence). V lost 8 bases to trimming and J lost 3 bases, with 11 bases between them. The CDR3 is 13 residues long. CDR3 loop: CASEARNYNEQFF. The CDR3 DNA sequence: TGTGCCAGTGAGGCCAGGAACTACAATGAGCAGTTCTTC.

This clone was found once. V usage is TRBV5-1 and J usage is TRBJ2-4; D unclear. V was cut by 4 bases and J by 8 bases, with 7 bases left in between. The CDR3 runs 11 residues. CDR1 SGHRS and CDR2 YFSETQ come from the germline V gene. The chain's CDR3 is CASSRIDIQYF. The CDR3 DNA sequence: TGCGCCAGCAGCAGAATTGACATTCAGTACTTC.

The CDR3 DNA sequence: TGCAGTGCCAGTGGGACTAGCGGGAGGGCAAGTGGAGATACGCAGTATTTT. The encoded protein is CSASGTSGRASGDTQYF. The J gene is TRBJ2-3, the V gene TRBV20-1; TRBD2 matches 16 bases. The V gene's germline CDR1 is DFQATT and CDR2 SNEGSKA (reference sequence). With V trimmed by 6 bases and J by 5 bases, 11 bases remained unmatched. The length of the CDR3 is 17 residues.

This clone was counted between two and nine times. V and J are TRBV4-3 and TRBJ2-3, with 7 bases identical to TRBD1. CDR3 length: 15 residues. Per germline, CDR1 LGHNA and CDR2 YSLEER. V trimming: 4 bases; J trimming: 2 bases; junction bases outside the gene matches: 6. The CDR3 loop is CASSREDRPTDTQYF. In nucleotides, the CDR3 is TGCGCCAGCAGCCGAGAGGACAGGCCCACAGATACGCAGTATTTT.

The V gene is TRBV6-5, the J gene TRBJ2-7; 11 bases fit TRBD2. The CDR3 has 14 residues. V dropped 5 bases and J dropped 2; count of bases not matched to a gene: 2. Germline loops: CDR1 MNHEY, CDR2 SVGAGI. CDR3 protein: CASSLAGGTYEQYV. In DNA, the CDR3 is TGTGCCAGCAGTCTAGCGGGAGGAACCTACGAGCAGTACGTC.